This TCR beta chain was sequenced for a study of technical replicates of blood from several donors. The table came from immunoSEQ multiplex PCR; TCRdb's copy has only in-frame clones and leaves some out. The data show about 70,000 clones, with approximately 90% seen just once and 0.35% to 0.45% held by the top ten. The CDR3 sequence is 13 residues long. Trimming pared 1 base from V and 15 bases from J, leaving 16 bases between. CDR1 is MGHRA and CDR2 is YSYEKL in the germline V gene. The source of this sequence is a human donor in good health. The sample comprised T cells isolated from PBMCs. This rearrangement joins TRBV4-1 to TRBJ2-1, with D tentatively TRBD2 (6 bases). The CDR3 region has the DNA TGCGCCAGCAGCCAAGTATTCGGGACTGTGCCGTTCTTC. Translating gives CASSQVFGTVPFF.